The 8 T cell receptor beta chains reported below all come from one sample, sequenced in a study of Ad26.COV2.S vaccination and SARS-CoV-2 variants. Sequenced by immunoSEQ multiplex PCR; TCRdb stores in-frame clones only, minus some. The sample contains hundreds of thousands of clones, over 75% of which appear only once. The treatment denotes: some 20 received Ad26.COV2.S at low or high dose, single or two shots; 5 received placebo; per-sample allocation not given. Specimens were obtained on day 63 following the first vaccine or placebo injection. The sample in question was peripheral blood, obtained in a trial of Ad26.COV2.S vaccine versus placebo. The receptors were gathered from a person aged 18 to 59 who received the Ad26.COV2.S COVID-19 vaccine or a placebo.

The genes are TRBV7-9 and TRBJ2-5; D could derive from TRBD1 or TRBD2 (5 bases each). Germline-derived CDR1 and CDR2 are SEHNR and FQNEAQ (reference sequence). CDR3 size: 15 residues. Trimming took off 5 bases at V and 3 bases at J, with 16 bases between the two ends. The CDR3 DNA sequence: TGTGCCAGCAGCCTTACGGGGCGCAAGGAAGAGACCCAGTACTTC. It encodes CASSLTGRKEETQYF. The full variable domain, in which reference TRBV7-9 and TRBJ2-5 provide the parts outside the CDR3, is DTGVSQNPRHKITKRGQNVTFRCDPISEHNRLYWYRQTLGQGPEFLTYFQNEAQLEKSRLLSDRFSAERPKGSFSTLEIQRTEQGDSAMYLCASSLTGRKEETQYFGPGTRLLVL.

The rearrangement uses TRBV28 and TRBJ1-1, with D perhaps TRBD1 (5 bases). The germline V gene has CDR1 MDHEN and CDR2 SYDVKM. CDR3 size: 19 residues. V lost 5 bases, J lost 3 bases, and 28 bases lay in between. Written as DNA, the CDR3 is TGTGCCAGCAGTATACATGAGGGACTCGACGAACGGTGGGACACTGAAGCTTTCTTT. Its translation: CASSIHEGLDERWDTEAFF.

CDR3 bases: TGTGCCAGCAGCTATTTTCTCGGGGGAGCCTACGAGCAGTACTTC. Its translation: CASSYFLGGAYEQYF. The V call is TRBV7-2, the J call TRBJ2-7; D possibly corresponds to TRBD2 (6 bases). CDR3 length: 15 amino acids. Trimming cost V 4 bases and J 2 bases, with 15 bases left between them. Germline assignment: CDR1 SGHTA and CDR2 FQGNSA.

The CDR3 loop reads CASSQVGGNTEAFF. The CDR3, as DNA: TGTGCCAGCAGCCAAGTTGGGGGGAACACTGAAGCTTTCTTT. The chain recombines TRBV3-1 (or the pseudogene TRBV3-2) with TRBJ1-1; TRBD1 is a possible D gene (5 bases). This CDR3 region has 14 residues. Germline values: CDR1 LGHDT, CDR2 YNNKEL (reference sequence). The V end was cut by 1 base, the J end by 1 base, with 7 bases between.

CDR3 in DNA: TGTGCCACCAGCAAAGGACAGGGGGCTTCACCCCTCCACTTT. Translation: CATSKGQGASPLHF. The chain uses TRBV15 and TRBJ1-6, with TRBD1 identical over 11 bases. The CDR3 is 14 residues long. Unmatched junction bases numbered 2, after V lost 4 bases and J lost 9 bases. The germline V gene encodes CDR1 LNHNV and CDR2 YYDKDF (reference sequence). Drawing the rest from reference TRBV15 and TRBJ1-6, the complete variable domain is DAMVIQNPRYQVTQFGKPVTLSCSQTLNHNVMYWYQQKSSQAPKLLFHYYDKDFNNEADTPDNFQSRRPNTSFCFLDIRSPGLGDTAMYLCATSKGQGASPLHFGNGTRLTVT.

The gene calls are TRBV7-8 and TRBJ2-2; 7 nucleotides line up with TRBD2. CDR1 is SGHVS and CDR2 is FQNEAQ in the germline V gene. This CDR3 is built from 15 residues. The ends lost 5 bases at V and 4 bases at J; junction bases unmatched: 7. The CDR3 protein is CASSPSGVLTGELFF. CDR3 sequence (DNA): TGTGCCAGCAGCCCCAGCGGGGTTCTCACCGGGGAGCTGTTTTTT.

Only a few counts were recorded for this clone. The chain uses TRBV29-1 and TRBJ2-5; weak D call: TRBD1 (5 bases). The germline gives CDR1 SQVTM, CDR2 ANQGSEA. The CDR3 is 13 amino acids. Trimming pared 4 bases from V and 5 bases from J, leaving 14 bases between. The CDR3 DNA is TGCAGCGTTGCTCTAGGGGTCGGGGAGACCCAGTACTTC. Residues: CSVALGVGETQYF.

The DNA of the CDR3 is TGTGCCAGCAGCCAAGGGAATTGGGGACGGGAGGGTGGCTACACCTTC. As protein: CASSQGNWGREGGYTF. V gene TRBV3-1 (or the pseudogene TRBV3-2) combines with J gene TRBJ1-2; D is perhaps TRBD1 (5 bases). V shed 1 base and J shed 7 bases, with 19 bases lying between them. Germline-derived CDR1 and CDR2 are LGHDT and YNNKEL (reference sequence). The length of the CDR3 is 16 residues.